This record concerns one T cell receptor (beta chain) sequence. Its antigen specificity is not known. No qualities accompany the bases; no much larger clone lies one base away. This record comes from a study of blood T cell repertoires in COVID-19 (dated by TCRdb to 2020 to 2022). About the study as a whole: The collaborator samples originated in the United States, Italy and Spain and spanned the acute and convalescent phases of COVID-19. The prospective study material was composed of cDNA or gDNA derived from T cells, B-cell-depleted T cells, or PBMCs. The dataset comprised deeply sampled blood TCRbeta repertoires from subjects exposed to, actively infected with, or recovered from COVID-19. The repertoires were released in a freely available public database meant as a resource for research on the immune response to SARS-CoV-2. The samples were drawn from two sources: the first 160 participants of the ongoing ImmuneRACE study, and about 1,300 subjects contributed by 6 global collaborators. Sample metadata almost always included a de-identified subject ID, COVID-19 status, age in years and sex. Where available, HLA class I and class II types were taken from metadata supplied by the sample provider and were not determined by assay-based typing. The study at large found these results: The amount of clinical and demographic metadata varied by source and participant and was provided uncurated.

V and J are trimmed by 4 bases and 1 base, and the gene matches miss 7 bases of the junction. From the cysteine up to the phenylalanine, the CDR3 has a length of 16 residues. Of the read, only the CDR3 DNA is kept; its 48 bases are in frame from base 1. Reading the germline V gene gives CDR1 SGHRS and CDR2 YFSETQ. The immunoSEQ Assay, a bias-controlled multiplex PCR, was used to amplify TCRbeta CDR3 regions from genomic DNA. The source study handled its data this way. The number of nucleated cells in each sample was estimated from the amplification of reference gene primers within the assay. To quantify the absolute abundance of each unique TCRbeta CDR3 rearrangement, sequence reads were collapsed and filtered. For each sample, productive Simpson clonality was calculated as the square root of Simpson's diversity index across productive rearrangements. TCRdb's version of the immuneACCESS table is confined to in-frame rearrangements and falls short of the full clone set. An unresolved V gene accounts for under half of the shortfall where checked; the remainder is of unknown origin. The V and J calls and clone size come from that table; D and trimming were worked out from the DNA. The sample has 250,000 or so clones on record, approximately 90% of them singletons. The ten biggest clones cover approximately 4% of the sample.

Enrolling through a virtual design, the prospective study's participants ranged in age from about 18 to 100 years and lived across 24 United States geographic areas. In the prospective study, cohorts were assigned on the basis of participant-reported clinical history obtained from a screening survey and a study questionnaire. In the prospective study, mobile phlebotomists collected whole blood, serum and a nasopharyngeal or oropharyngeal swab from each participant. Over a roughly 2-month period, participants in the prospective study had the option of providing additional blood draws and questionnaires. Blood samples from the prospective study were shipped frozen or at room temperature prior to DNA extraction.

The V and J segments used are TRBV5-1 and TRBJ2-3, with 9 middle bases fitting TRBD2. The material sequenced was PBMCs or T cells enriched from blood (not recorded which). The receptor comes from a woman aged 25 to 39 with acute COVID-19. CDR3 reads: CASSALSGSGTDTQYF. Here is the DNA: TGCGCCAGCAGCGCACTTAGCGGGAGCGGCACAGATACGCAGTATTTT.